This entry lists 27 T cell receptor beta chains sequenced from one sample in a study of regulatory T cells in long-lasting Graves disease. Documented time point: persistent/refractory GD, antithyroid drugs over 5 years with positive TRAb. Preparation of the TCR library used RNA extracted from PBMCs. Libraries of TCR beta came from iRepertoire HTBI primers plus Arm-PCR of CDR3 regions. TCRdb itself ran the multiplex PCR reads through MiXCR, one entry per CDR3 protein. Among over 450,000 distinct CDR3 sequences listed, approximately 21% were seen once. The sample was peripheral blood mononuclear cells (PBMCs), taken when the disease was refractory, from a patient treated with antithyroid drugs. The receptor set was obtained from a female donor with Graves disease.

This clonotype was detected a few times. This chain links TRBV20-1 with TRBJ2-1, with D tentatively TRBD1 (6 bases). The V gene's germline CDR1 is DFQATT and CDR2 SNEGSKA (reference sequence). Deletions cut 3 bases from V and 6 bases from J, with 15 bases between. The CDR3 loop spans 14 amino acids. This chain's CDR3 is CSASPQGSPNEQFF. As DNA, the CDR3 is TGCAGTGCTAGTCCCCAGGGGAGCCCCAATGAGCAGTTCTTC.

This clonotype turned up a few times. The chain has TRBV9 and TRBJ1-6; 8 bases match TRBD1. Per the germline V gene, CDR1 is SGDLS and CDR2 is YYNGEE. The CDR3 totals 15 residues. The V and J ends lost 4 bases and 10 bases, in that order; junction bases with no gene match: 10. The CDR3 loop is CASSSRTGRESPLHF. In nucleotides, the CDR3 is TGTGCCAGCAGCTCAAGGACAGGGAGGGAATCACCCCTCCACTTT.

The chain uses TRBV19 and TRBJ2-7, with D maybe TRBD2 (6 bases). The CDR3 totals 13 residues. Germline CDR1 and CDR2: LNHDA and SQIVND (reference sequence). Trimming shortened V by 2 bases and J by 6 bases, and 11 bases separated the two germline ends. The CDR3, as DNA: TGTGCCAGTAGTATAATGGAGGGAAGCGAGCAGTACTTC. Its translation: CASSIMEGSEQYF.

This clonotype was recorded a few times. The genes are TRBV20-1 and TRBJ1-6, with a possible D match to TRBD1 (5 bases). Germline lookup yields CDR1 DFQATT and CDR2 SNEGSKA (reference sequence). The CDR3 totals 13 residues. Trimming stripped 3 bases from V and 2 bases from J, with 5 bases between. The CDR3 DNA is TGCAGTGCTAGGACAGCCTATAATTCACCCCTCCACTTT. The encoded protein is CSARTAYNSPLHF.

This clonotype was seen a handful of times. The rearrangement joins TRBV24-1 to TRBJ2-5; TRBD2 matches at 7 bases. With V trimmed by 8 bases and J by 1 base, 6 bases remained unmatched. The CDR3 totals 14 residues. The germline V gene has CDR1 KGHDR and CDR2 SFDVKD. CDR3 sequence reads: CATTAGEAQETQYF. The DNA for the CDR3 is TGTGCCACCACCGCGGGAGAGGCCCAAGAGACCCAGTACTTC.

Details on this clonotype: One base away lies a much larger clone, so this may be a sequencing read error. Given the absence of the conserved phenylalanine or tryptophan at the CDR3 end, a read error is likely. The chain joins TRBV28 to TRBJ1-6; D is uncertain. CDR3 size: 13 residues. Germline loops: CDR1 MDHEN, CDR2 SYDVKM. With 7 bases removed from V and 4 bases from J, the gap between germline ends came to 8 bases. The CDR3 bases are TGTGCCAGCACGAGGGAGTATAATTCACCCCTCCACCTT. Its translation: CASTREYNSPLHL.

This clonotype was seen a few times. V is TRBV3-1 and J is TRBJ2-7, with D possibly matching TRBD2 (5 bases). The V end was cut by 0 bases, the J end by 2 bases, with 14 bases between. Germline-derived CDR1 and CDR2 are LGHDT and YNNKEL (reference sequence). The CDR3 extends over 16 amino acids. The CDR3 loop reads CASSQDLTTLAYEQYF. The CDR3 DNA follows: TGTGCCAGCAGCCAAGACTTGACTACTCTAGCCTACGAGCAGTACTTC.

This clonotype was seen repeatedly, ten times or more. One end of the junction is discordant with germline, which a read error may explain. J is TRBJ1-4 and V is TRBV5-1; 8 bases line up with TRBD1. Germline V lookup: CDR1 SGHRS, CDR2 YFSETQ. The CDR3 runs 13 residues. CDR3 amino acids: CASSLDRGEKLFF. In DNA form, the CDR3 reads TGTGCCAGCAGCTTAGACAGGGGCGAAAAACTGTTTTTT.

This clonotype was found once. The CDR3 sequence is CASSRSSGLAGSDTQYF. In nucleotides, the CDR3 is TGTGCCAGCAGTCGATCATCGGGACTAGCGGGATCAGATACGCAGTATTTT. V usage is TRBV5-4 and J usage is TRBJ2-3; TRBD2 agrees at 13 bases. J gave up 4 bases and V 5 bases, and 10 bases lay outside the gene matches. CDR3 size: 17 residues. The germline V gene encodes CDR1 SGHNT and CDR2 YYREEE (reference sequence).

This clonotype was found many times. The chain has TRBV7-9 and TRBJ1-2; D is perhaps TRBD1 (6 bases). Germline-derived CDR1 and CDR2 are SEHNR and FQNEAQ (reference sequence). V lost 1 base to trimming and J lost 7 bases, with 13 bases between them. This CDR3 contains 14 residues. The CDR3, as DNA: TGTGCCAGCAGCTTAGGTGGGACAAACGGTGGCTACACCTTC. It encodes CASSLGGTNGGYTF.

This clonotype was picked up many times. CDR3 nucleotides: TGTGCCAGCAGTTTCCCCGGGACAGATGAAGCTTTCTTT. As protein: CASSFPGTDEAFF. The V call is TRBV28, the J call TRBJ1-1; TRBD1 matches 7 bases. J lost 7 bases, V lost 3 bases, and 5 bases had no gene match. Germline CDR1 reads MDHEN; CDR2 reads SYDVKM. This CDR3 is 13 amino acids long.

This clonotype was observed a few times. V is TRBV7-9 and J is TRBJ2-2; TRBD2 is a possible D gene (5 bases). The germline V and J ends were trimmed by 4 bases and 3 bases, with 18 bases remaining between them. Germline values: CDR1 SEHNR, CDR2 FQNEAQ (reference sequence). The CDR3 spans 17 residues. The CDR3 is CASSSQRVRRYTGELFF. In DNA form, the CDR3 reads TGTGCCAGCAGCTCACAGAGGGTTCGTAGGTACACCGGGGAGCTGTTTTTT. Variable domain in full (rest from reference TRBV7-9 and TRBJ2-2): DTGVSQNPRHKITKRGQNVTFRCDPISEHNRLYWYRQTLGQGPEFLTYFQNEAQLEKSRLLSDRFSAERPKGSFSTLEIQRTEQGDSAMYLCASSSQRVRRYTGELFFGEGSRLTVL.

The CDR3: CASSLSAGRFYEQYF. The DNA of the CDR3 is TGTGCCAGCAGTTTATCGGCGGGAAGATTCTACGAGCAGTACTTC. This chain connects TRBV27 to TRBJ2-7; D is possibly TRBD2 (6 bases). In germline, CDR1 is MNHEY, CDR2 SMNVEV (reference sequence). CDR3 length: 15 residues. Trimming pared 0 bases from V and 3 bases from J, leaving 12 bases between.

There are many counts of this clonotype. For the CDR3, the DNA is TGTGCCAGCAGTTTAGAGGAGAGGGCATTGCCCCAGCATTTT. Protein: CASSLEERALPQHF. V usage is TRBV28 and J usage is TRBJ1-5, with D unclear. Trimming pared 2 bases from V and 9 bases from J, leaving 14 bases between. The length of the CDR3 is 14 residues. Germline assignment: CDR1 MDHEN and CDR2 SYDVKM.

The rearrangement links TRBV14 to TRBJ2-3; D gene ambiguous. V lost 1 base to trimming and J lost 2 bases, with 13 bases between them. The CDR3 covers 16 residues. From germline, CDR1 is SGHDN and CDR2 FVKESK. This CDR3 reads CASSQGFWGFTDTQYF. The DNA of the CDR3 is TGTGCCAGCAGCCAAGGTTTCTGGGGATTCACAGATACGCAGTATTTT.

In this sample, this clonotype turned up many times. The V and J genes are TRBV28 and TRBJ2-6; 7 bases line up with TRBD1. The J segment lost 2 bases and the V segment lost 5 bases, leaving 3 bases of the junction unmatched. Germline assignment: CDR1 MDHEN and CDR2 SYDVKM. This CDR3 spans 15 amino acids. In DNA form, the CDR3 reads TGTGCCAGCAGTAAAACAGGGGCTGGGGCCAACGTCCTGACTTTC. It translates to CASSKTGAGANVLTF.

This clonotype was seen ten or more times. The chain links TRBV5-1 to TRBJ1-2, with D perhaps TRBD1 (5 bases). The CDR3 covers 16 residues. V shed 0 bases and J shed 1 base, with 13 bases lying between them. The germline CDR1 and CDR2 sequences are SGHRS and YFSETQ. CDR3 bases: TGCGCCAGCAGCTTGGCCAGGGACCGATTTAACTATGGCTACACCTTC. It yields the protein CASSLARDRFNYGYTF.

This clonotype appeared many times. The gene calls are TRBV27 and TRBJ1-2; D perhaps matches TRBD1 (6 bases). The ends were cut back, 6 bases at V and 4 bases at J, with 18 bases in the middle. The germline CDR1 and CDR2 sequences are MNHEY and SMNVEV (reference sequence). This CDR3 contains 15 residues. CDR3: CASSLTGRWGYGYTF. The CDR3 DNA sequence: TGTGCCAGCAGCTTAACAGGGCGGTGGGGCTATGGCTACACCTTC.

The gene calls are TRBV19 and TRBJ1-2; 8 bases agree with TRBD1. This CDR3 spans 18 amino acids. Germline trimming cut 3 bases from V and 4 bases from J; bases unmatched to any gene: 16. Germline loops: CDR1 LNHDA, CDR2 SQIVND (reference sequence). Here the CDR3 reads CASSIPLKRGQGRYGYTF. CDR3 sequence (DNA): TGTGCCAGTAGTATCCCTCTCAAACGTGGACAGGGACGCTATGGCTACACCTTC.

There are many counts of this clonotype. CDR3: CASSGNPNTGELFF. Here the CDR3 DNA reads TGTGCCAGCAGTGGGAACCCAAACACCGGGGAGCTGTTTTTT. The chain employs TRBV2 and TRBJ2-2, with unresolved D. The germline V gene has CDR1 SNHLY and CDR2 FYNNEI. The length of the CDR3 is 14 residues. The V end was cut by 4 bases, the J end by 2 bases, with 8 bases between.

This clonotype was seen at least ten times. This chain uses TRBV2 with TRBJ1-1, with D possibly being TRBD1 (5 bases). V lost 4 bases and J lost 7, with 10 bases in between. Germline V lookup: CDR1 SNHLY, CDR2 FYNNEI. This CDR3 comprises 12 residues. The DNA for the CDR3 is TGTGCCAGCAGTGCAACAGGAGTTGAAGCTTTCTTT. Its protein is CASSATGVEAFF.

This clonotype was detected only a few times. The chain recombines TRBV11-3 with TRBJ2-1; D unclear. V was trimmed by 1 base and J by 4 bases, leaving 5 bases between them. The CDR3 loop spans 13 amino acids. Germline CDR1 is SGHNT and CDR2 is YENEEA. CDR3 amino acids: CASSLGLYNEQFF. The CDR3 DNA sequence: TGTGCCAGCAGCTTAGGGCTATACAATGAGCAGTTCTTC.

This chain uses TRBV28 with TRBJ1-1; D gene unclear. The CDR3 is 16 amino acids. V was trimmed by 5 bases and J by 2 bases, leaving 18 bases between them. From germline, CDR1 is MDHEN and CDR2 SYDVKM. The DNA of the CDR3 is TGTGCCAGCAGTCTAGACCCCGACGGAGGCAACACTGAAGCTTTCTTT. Its protein product is CASSLDPDGGNTEAFF.

This clonotype has just a few counts. The chain carries TRBV5-1 and TRBJ2-2; 10 nucleotides align to TRBD1. CDR3 size: 15 residues. Looked up from germline, CDR1 is SGHRS and CDR2 is YFSETQ. J was trimmed by 3 bases and V by 5 bases; bases with no gene match: 4. The CDR3: CASRTGQGYTGELFF. In DNA form, the CDR3 reads TGCGCCAGCAGGACGGGACAGGGGTACACCGGGGAGCTGTTTTTT.

This clonotype was detected only a few times. This CDR3 reads CASSWGLTLGEQYF. CDR3 sequence (DNA): TGCGCCAGCAGCTGGGGACTAACCCTCGGAGAGCAGTACTTC. The chain is built from TRBV5-1 and TRBJ2-7; 7 bases agree with TRBD2. This CDR3 region has 14 residues. Trimming removed 3 bases from V and 7 bases from J; junction bases left unmatched: 10. Germline CDR1 reads SGHRS; CDR2 reads YFSETQ.

As concerns this clonotype: A much more abundant neighbour one base away suggests this may be a read error. The J gene is TRBJ1-5, the V gene TRBV28; D call uncertain. This CDR3 has 15 residues. V was trimmed by 4 bases and J by 5 bases, leaving 15 bases between them. Germline V gene data show CDR1 as MDHEN and CDR2 as SYDVKM. CDR3 residues: CASSSRRILHQPQHF. In nucleotides, the CDR3 is TGTGCCAGCAGTTCCCGAAGAATTCTCCATCAGCCCCAGCATTTT.

This clonotype has a handful of counts. The rearrangement uses TRBV28 and TRBJ2-3; tentative D call: TRBD2 (5 bases). There are 14 residues in the CDR3. Germline loops: CDR1 MDHEN, CDR2 SYDVKM. The V and J ends lost 0 bases and 8 bases respectively, with 12 bases between them. The CDR3 sequence: CASSLWMVARTQYF. CDR3 coding DNA: TGTGCCAGCAGTTTATGGATGGTAGCGCGTACGCAGTATTTT.